This T cell receptor (beta chain) was found in a study of CD8+ T cells in alopecia areata. Across the study: Scoring of treated patients' severity used the percentage of affected scalp area.

On this clone itself: What it binds is not known.

Germline CDR1 LNHDA, CDR2 SQIVND (reference sequence). Trimming left V 5 bases short and J 2 bases short, with 4 bases between. The CDR3 totals 11 residues. Stated treatment: oral pan-JAK inhibitor, 5-10 mg twice daily. From alopecia areata patients, lesional scalp punch biopsies and peripheral blood were collected. The study, taken as a whole, reports: Tofacitinib yielded significantly lower scalp clonality and fewer expanded CD8+ clones among the top 100. Elevated clonality characterized lesional scalp relative to normal scalp, particularly in alopecia totalis/universalis.

After isolation, RNA underwent reverse transcription to generate cDNA as the sequencing template. Some clones are missing from TCRdb's copy, which holds only in-frame ones; the method was immunoSEQ multiplex PCR. There are roughly 120,000 clones in the sample; roughly 50% occur only once, and 12% lies in the top ten. This rearrangement joins TRBV19 to TRBJ2-7, with D hard to call. Source: CD8+ T cells sorted from blood, taken at week 24, from a patient treated with tofacitinib. This TCR came from a human donor with alopecia areata. CDR3 nucleotide sequence: TGTGCCAGTAGTTCCGCCTACGAGCAGTACTTC. Translated, it gives CASSSAYEQYF.